This T cell receptor beta chain stems from a study of PD-1 blockade in classical Hodgkin lymphoma. Study-wide background: Patients were treated with nivolumab at 3 mg/kg, and this was given intravenously every 2 weeks. General study findings and limits: TCR diversity at baseline was reported to be reduced in newly diagnosed patients relative to healthy donors. Patients starting nivolumab under 1 year after ASCT were excluded.

Comments on this clone: Its antigen is unidentified.

TCRdb's copy holds only in-frame clones and misses some; the assay was immunoSEQ multiplex PCR. Among more than 140,000 clones listed, 78% were seen once. Relapse after autologous stem cell transplantation occurred in every patient, and brentuximab vedotin exposure varied. The source was peripheral blood mononuclear cells (PBMCs), collected before the second cycle of nivolumab. The sequence came from a human donor with classical Hodgkin lymphoma.

CDR3 amino acids: CASKYTGGADGYTF. The CDR3 DNA reads as TGCGCCAGCAAGTATACAGGGGGCGCCGATGGCTACACCTTC. The V and J genes are TRBV4-1 and TRBJ1-2; 9 nucleotides match TRBD1. Germline CDR1 and CDR2: MGHRA and YSYEKL. The V and J ends lost 7 bases and 6 bases, in that order; junction bases with no gene match: 9. CDR3 length equals 14 residues.